This T cell receptor (beta chain) was identified during a study of blood T cell repertoires in COVID-19. Study-wide context: Acute and convalescent COVID-19 samples came from the United States, Italy and Spain. From T cells, B-cell-depleted T cells, or PBMCs came the material, which was cDNA or gDNA.

Authors' methods: Amplification of reference gene primers provided the estimated nucleated cell counts. Only in-frame clones appear in the TCRdb table, and some are missing; sequencing was by immunoSEQ multiplex PCR. V, J and clone size were drawn from that table, and D and trimming were deduced from the DNA. The data show some 150,000 clones, about nine tenths seen once. CDR1 is SGHKS, CDR2 YYEKEE, per germline (reference sequence). V dropped 2 bases and J dropped 3; count of bases not matched to a gene: 3. The CDR3 is 15 amino acids. This receptor was obtained from a human donor in a cohort sampled during active COVID-19. The V call is TRBV5-5, the J call TRBJ2-3, with 10 bases fitting TRBD2. The sequenced material came from peripheral blood. DNA for the CDR3: TGTGCCAGCAGCTTAGCGGGGGGGCCAACAGATACGCAGTATTTT. Residues: CASSLAGGPTDTQYF.